This T cell receptor beta chain was documented in a study of T cell repertoires in cytomegalovirus infection. TCRdb reprocessed the reads via MiXCR and lists one record per CDR3 protein. The data hold 630,000 or so distinct CDR3 sequences, with approximately 24% observed a single time. The sample was CD8+ T cells from PBMCs. The clonotype originates from a human donor in good health (CMV status not recorded). Some clones in this sample may be carry-over from other donors' samples.

The CDR3 DNA follows: TGTGCCAGCAGTTCCCTACACCTAGGACAGCCCTACGAGCAGTACGTC. It translates to CASSSLHLGQPYEQYV. The chain recombines TRBV28 with TRBJ2-7, with D perhaps matching TRBD1 (6 bases). The CDR3 extends over 16 amino acids. The germline V gene has CDR1 MDHEN and CDR2 SYDVKM. V was trimmed by 4 bases and J by 2 bases, leaving 18 bases between them.